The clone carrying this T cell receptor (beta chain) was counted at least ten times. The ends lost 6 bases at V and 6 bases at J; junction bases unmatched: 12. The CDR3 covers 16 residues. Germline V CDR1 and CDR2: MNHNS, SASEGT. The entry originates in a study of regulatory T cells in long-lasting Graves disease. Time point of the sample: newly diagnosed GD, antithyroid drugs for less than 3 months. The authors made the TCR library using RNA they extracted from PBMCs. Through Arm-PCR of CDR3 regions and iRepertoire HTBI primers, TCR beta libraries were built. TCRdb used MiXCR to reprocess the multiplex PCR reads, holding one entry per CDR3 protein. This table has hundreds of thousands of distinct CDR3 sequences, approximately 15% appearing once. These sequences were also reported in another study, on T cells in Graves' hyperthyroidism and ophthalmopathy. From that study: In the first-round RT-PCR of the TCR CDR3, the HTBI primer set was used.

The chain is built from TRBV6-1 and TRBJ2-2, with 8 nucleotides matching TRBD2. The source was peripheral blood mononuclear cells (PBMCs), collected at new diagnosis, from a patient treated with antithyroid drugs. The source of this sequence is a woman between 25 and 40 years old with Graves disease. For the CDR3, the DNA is TGTGCCAGCAGCCATAAACCGTCCGGGAGGGCCGGGGAGCTGTTTTTT. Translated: CASSHKPSGRAGELFF.